Shown below are 4 T cell receptor beta chains from a single sample sequenced in a study of circulating tumor DNA in untreated peripheral T-cell lymphoma. TCRdb keeps only in-frame clones here, not all; method: immunoSEQ multiplex PCR. The data show under 3,000 clones, with about 64% seen just once and about 8.1% held by the top ten. The sequenced material came from tumor tissue. These receptors were collected from a human donor with peripheral T-cell lymphoma.

With regard to this clone: Compared with germline, one end of the junction differs, possibly owing to a read error. This sequence joins TRBV6-7 and TRBJ2-5, with D perhaps TRBD2 (6 bases). TRBV6-7 is identified as an open reading frame with a role that is uncertain. CDR3 length equals 11 residues. In DNA form, the CDR3 reads TGTGCCAGTGGGACTCCCCAGACTCAGTACTTC. This encodes CASGTPQTQYF.

The CDR3 loop is CAWSVIREKLFF. DNA for the CDR3: TGTGCCTGGAGTGTAATACGAGAAAAACTGTTTTTT. V and J are TRBV30 and TRBJ1-4; D not resolved. CDR1 and CDR2 (germline): GTSNPN, SVGIG (reference sequence). V shed 0 bases and J shed 8 bases, with 7 bases lying between them. The CDR3 is made up of 12 amino acids.

This clone was counted only a few times. The genes are TRBV28 and TRBJ2-2; 7 bases line up with TRBD1. CDR3 length: 15 amino acids. The trim removed 5 bases at V and 7 bases at J, leaving 10 bases unmatched. Looked up from germline, CDR1 is MDHEN and CDR2 is SYDVKM. The CDR3 loop reads CASSRTTGSIGELFF. DNA of the CDR3: TGTGCCAGCAGTCGGACGACAGGGTCCATCGGGGAGCTGTTTTTT.

The chain recombines TRBV4-1 with TRBJ1-1, with D possibly being TRBD1 (5 bases). Trimming pared 1 base from V and 7 bases from J, leaving 16 bases between. This CDR3 is 15 amino acids long. CDR1 and CDR2 (germline): MGHRA, YSYEKL. The CDR3 DNA is TGCGCCAGCAGCCAAGGTTTCTTGTTCGACAGTGAAGCTTTCTTT. Translation: CASSQGFLFDSEAFF.